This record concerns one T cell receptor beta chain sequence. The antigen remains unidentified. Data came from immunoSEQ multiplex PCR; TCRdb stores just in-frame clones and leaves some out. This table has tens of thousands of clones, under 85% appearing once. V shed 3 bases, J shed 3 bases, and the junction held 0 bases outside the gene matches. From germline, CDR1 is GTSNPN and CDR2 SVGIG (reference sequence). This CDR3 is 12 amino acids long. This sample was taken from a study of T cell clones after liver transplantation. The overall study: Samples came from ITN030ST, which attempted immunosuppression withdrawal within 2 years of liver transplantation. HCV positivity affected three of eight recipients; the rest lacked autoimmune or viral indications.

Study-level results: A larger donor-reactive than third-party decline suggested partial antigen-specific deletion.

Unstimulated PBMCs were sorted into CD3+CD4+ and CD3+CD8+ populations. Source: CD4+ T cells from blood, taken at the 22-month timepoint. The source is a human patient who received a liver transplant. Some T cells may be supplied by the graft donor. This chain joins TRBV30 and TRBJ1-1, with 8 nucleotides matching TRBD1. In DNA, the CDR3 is TGTGCCTGGAGACAGGGGGACACTGAAGCTTTCTTT. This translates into CAWRQGDTEAFF.